Listed below are T cell receptor beta chains from one sample, sequenced in a study of control samples from healthy donors and cancer patients. Here immunoSEQ multiplex PCR was the method, and the copy in TCRdb shows in-frame clones only, minus some. The sample lists over 150,000 clones; about 95% were seen once. The sample consisted of PBMCs. These TCRs come from a man aged 55 to 69 with colorectal cancer. Each CDR3 is given with its conserved first and last residue. The D gene is left open where the match is weak. Expanded clones get a size class; other rows say once, few or many, or leave the size out.

cdr3_aa	cdr3_nt	cdr3_length	clone_size	v_call	d_call	j_call
CASSEQGEVSYNEQFF	TGTGCCAGCAGCGAACAGGGTGAGGTCTCCTACAATGAGCAGTTCTTC	16	.	TRBV21-1	.	TRBJ2-1
CASSPIPLVGGLSETQYF	TGTGCCAGCAGTCCTATCCCCCTTGTTGGGGGCCTCTCGGAGACCCAGTACTTC	18	.	TRBV27	.	TRBJ2-5
CASSGTASSGANVLTF	TGTGCCAGCAGTGGAACAGCCTCATCTGGGGCCAACGTCCTGACTTTC	16	.	TRBV2	.	TRBJ2-6
CASSYGRGHEQYF	TGTGCCAGCAGTTACGGCAGGGGCCACGAGCAGTACTTC	13	.	TRBV6-2/TRBV6-3	.	TRBJ2-7
CASSIGTDEQYF	TGCGCCAGCAGCATAGGGACAGATGAGCAGTACTTC	12	.	TRBV5-1	TRBD1	TRBJ2-7
CASSQQPAGSYEQYF	TGTGCCAGCAGCCAGCAACCCGCGGGGTCCTACGAGCAGTACTTC	15	.	TRBV7-9	.	TRBJ2-7
CSASDRGNYGYTF	TGCAGTGCTAGTGACAGGGGAAACTATGGCTACACCTTC	13	.	TRBV20-1	TRBD1	TRBJ1-2
CASSMSRGFGNTIYF	TGTGCCAGTAGTATGTCCCGGGGGTTTGGAAACACCATATATTTT	15	.	TRBV19	.	TRBJ1-3
CATSRDGGAGSGNTIYF	TGTGCCACCAGCAGAGATGGGGGCGCGGGGTCCGGAAACACCATATATTTT	17	.	TRBV15	.	TRBJ1-3
CARRDGTGADTQYF	TGTGCCAGAAGAGACGGGACGGGCGCCGATACGCAGTATTTT	14	.	TRBV5-3	.	TRBJ2-3
CASSPTTGVVNDGYTF	TGTGCCAGCTCACCGACGACAGGGGTTGTTAACGATGGCTACACCTTC	16	.	TRBV18	TRBD1	TRBJ1-2
CASKDTTYEQYF	TGCGCCAGCAAGGACACGACCTACGAGCAGTACTTC	12	.	TRBV5-1	.	TRBJ2-7
CASSYEGAAYEQFF	TGTGCCAGCAGTTACGAGGGGGCTGCTTATGAGCAGTTCTTC	14	.	TRBV6-2/TRBV6-3	TRBD1	TRBJ2-1
CASHPGGRNYGYTF	TGTGCCTCCCACCCAGGGGGGCGCAACTATGGCTACACCTTC	14	.	TRBV6-5	TRBD1	TRBJ1-2
CASSPRTGGADTQYF	TGTGCCAGCTCACCTAGGACAGGGGGGGCAGATACGCAGTATTTT	15	.	TRBV18	TRBD1	TRBJ2-3
CASSQGWTEAFF	TGTGCCAGCAGCCAAGGTTGGACTGAAGCTTTCTTT	12	.	TRBV3-1/TRBV3-2	.	TRBJ1-1
CASSQEAVNTEAFF	TGCGCCAGCAGCCAAGAAGCGGTGAACACTGAAGCTTTCTTT	14	.	TRBV4-3	.	TRBJ1-1
CASSEAGLIGYTF	TGTGCCAGCAGTGAAGCAGGGCTCATTGGCTACACCTTC	13	.	TRBV6-1	.	TRBJ1-2
CASSEGGFRRYNSPLHF	TGTGCCAGCAGTGAAGGTGGTTTTAGACGGTATAATTCACCCCTCCACTTT	17	.	TRBV6-1	.	TRBJ1-6
CASSDRDRSLVTQYF	TGTGCCAGCAGTGACCGGGACAGGAGTCTAGTTACGCAGTATTTT	15	.	TRBV6-1	TRBD1	TRBJ2-3
CASSQAAPSYNEQFF	TGTGCCAGCAGCCAAGCGGCACCCTCCTACAATGAGCAGTTCTTC	15	.	TRBV3-1/TRBV3-2	.	TRBJ2-1
CASSSPYSSPLHF	TGTGCCAGCAGCTCCCCATATAGTTCACCCCTCCACTTT	13	once	TRBV5-6	.	TRBJ1-6
CASSMGVRNEQFF	TGTGCCAGCAGTATGGGGGTGCGCAATGAGCAGTTCTTC	13	.	TRBV2	.	TRBJ2-1
CAWAYRANTEAFF	TGTGCCTGGGCATATAGGGCGAACACTGAAGCTTTCTTT	13	.	TRBV30	.	TRBJ1-1
CASSQTGTGTGSNIQYF	TGTGCCAGCAGCCAGACCGGGACAGGGACTGGGAGCAACATTCAGTACTTC	17	.	TRBV3-1/TRBV3-2	TRBD1	TRBJ2-4
CASSSRGDGGDEQFF	TGTGCCAGCAGCTCCAGGGGGGACGGGGGCGATGAGCAGTTCTTC	15	.	TRBV5-5	.	TRBJ2-1
CASSRHPGLAGGRDNEQFF	TGTGCCAGCAGCAGACACCCGGGACTAGCGGGGGGGAGGGACAATGAGCAGTTCTTC	19	.	TRBV7-2	TRBD2	TRBJ2-1
CASSLGPGGWETQYF	TGTGCCAGCAGCTTAGGCCCAGGGGGATGGGAGACCCAGTACTTC	15	.	TRBV11-3	TRBD1	TRBJ2-5
CASSVGGNSYEQYF	TGTGCCAGCAGCGTAGGAGGGAACTCCTACGAGCAGTACTTC	14	.	TRBV9	.	TRBJ2-7
CASSDGGGRTDTQYF	TGCGCCAGCAGTGATGGGGGGGGGCGCACAGATACGCAGTATTTT	15	once	TRBV10-2	.	TRBJ2-3
CASSRDTDSGNTIYF	TGTGCCAGCAGCCGGGACACAGACTCTGGAAACACCATATATTTT	15	.	TRBV7-9	.	TRBJ1-3
CASSLERGRTDTQYF	TGTGCCAGCAGTTTAGAGCGGGGGCGCACAGATACGCAGTATTTT	15	.	TRBV6-5	TRBD2	TRBJ2-3
CASSPFQVNTEAFF	TGTGCCAGCAGTCCCTTCCAGGTGAACACTGAAGCTTTCTTT	14	.	TRBV6-5	.	TRBJ1-1
CASSHYRGLQETQYF	TGCGCCAGCAGCCATTACAGGGGCCTCCAAGAGACCCAGTACTTC	15	once	TRBV4-3	TRBD1	TRBJ2-5
CASTQTGGTYEQYF	TGTGCCAGTACCCAGACAGGGGGAACCTACGAGCAGTACTTC	14	once	TRBV19	TRBD1	TRBJ2-7
CASRYRDGAAEAFF	TGTGCAAGTCGCTACCGGGACGGGGCCGCTGAAGCTTTCTTT	14	.	TRBV12-2	.	TRBJ1-1
CASSPQVWNQPQHF	TGTGCCAGCAGTCCACAGGTGTGGAATCAGCCCCAGCATTTT	14	.	TRBV28	.	TRBJ1-5
CASSLRKSESYEQYF	TGTGCCAGCAGCTTAAGGAAAAGCGAGTCCTACGAGCAGTACTTC	15	.	TRBV13	.	TRBJ2-7
CASSLRGATGEGEQYF	TGTGCCAGCAGCTTAAGAGGAGCGACAGGGGAAGGCGAGCAGTACTTC	16	.	TRBV7-8	TRBD1	TRBJ2-7
CASSLRGQGGNTIYF	TGTGCCAGCAGTCTTCGGGGGCAGGGCGGAAACACCATATATTTT	15	.	TRBV6-5	.	TRBJ1-3
CASSQGGNRGNAGELFF	TGTGCCAGCAGCCAAGGAGGGAACAGGGGAAATGCCGGGGAGCTGTTTTTT	17	once	TRBV4-2	TRBD1	TRBJ2-2
CAIRRTSGFQETQYF	TGTGCCATCAGGAGGACTAGCGGGTTCCAAGAGACCCAGTACTTC	15	.	TRBV10-3	TRBD2	TRBJ2-5
CASSVTTGDTIYF	TGTGCCAGCAGCGTAACAACGGGGGACACCATATATTTT	13	.	TRBV9	.	TRBJ1-3
CASSILAGEETQYF	TGTGCCAGTAGTATACTAGCGGGGGAGGAGACCCAGTACTTC	14	.	TRBV19	TRBD2	TRBJ2-5
CASSLMLGEQYF	TGTGCCAGCAGTTTAATGTTGGGGGAGCAGTACTTC	12	.	TRBV12-3/TRBV12-4	.	TRBJ2-7